The clone carrying this T cell receptor (beta chain) was observed a few times. Its antigen remains unknown. These data belong to a study of blood T cells in healthy people across ages. Whole-study results and caveats: Unknown CMV status may confound age-related changes in expanded clones.

Germline V gene data show CDR1 as MNHEY and CDR2 as SMNVEV (reference sequence). CDR3 length: 15 amino acids. V trimming: 2 bases; J trimming: 4 bases; junction bases outside the gene matches: 5. Donor samples were obtained from healthy Caucasian individuals from Russia, aged about 6 to 95. The second PCR ran roughly 7 to 11 cycles with a sample-barcoded 5' primer and J-beta primers. TCRdb re-analysed the 5' RACE reads in MiXCR, keeping a single row per CDR3 protein. The sample contains about 1.7 million distinct CDR3 sequences, roughly 30% of which appear only once. This chain uses TRBV27 with TRBJ2-3; 8 positions match TRBD2. Specimen: blood. The origin of this receptor is a young woman in good health. DNA for the CDR3: TGTGCCAGCAGTTTAAGCGGGAGAATCCCAGATACGCAGTATTTT. Its translation: CASSLSGRIPDTQYF.